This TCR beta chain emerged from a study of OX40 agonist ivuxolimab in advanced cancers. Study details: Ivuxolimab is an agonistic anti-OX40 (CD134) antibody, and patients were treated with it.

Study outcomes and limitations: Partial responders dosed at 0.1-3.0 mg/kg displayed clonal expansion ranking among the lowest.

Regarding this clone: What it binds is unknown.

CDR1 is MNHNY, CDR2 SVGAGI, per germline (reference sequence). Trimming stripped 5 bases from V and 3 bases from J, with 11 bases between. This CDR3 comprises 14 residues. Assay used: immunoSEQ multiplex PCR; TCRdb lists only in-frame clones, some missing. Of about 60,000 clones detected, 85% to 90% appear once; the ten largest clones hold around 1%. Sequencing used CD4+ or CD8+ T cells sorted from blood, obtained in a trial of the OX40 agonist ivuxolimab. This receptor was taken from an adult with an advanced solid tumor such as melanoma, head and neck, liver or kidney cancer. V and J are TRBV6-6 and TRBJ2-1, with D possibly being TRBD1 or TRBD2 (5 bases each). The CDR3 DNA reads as TGTGCCAGCAGTCCCGGGACGTACTACAATGAGCAGTTCTTC. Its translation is CASSPGTYYNEQFF.